These 22 T cell receptor beta chains came from one sample sequenced in a study of CD4 T cells in relation to SARS-CoV-2 and coronaviruses. CD4+ T cells from unexposed donors were obtained before the COVID-19 pandemic (2011-2018). After about 10 days of culture, CD4+ T cells were isolated. Some clones are missing from TCRdb's copy, which holds only in-frame ones; the method was immunoSEQ multiplex PCR. The sample has 22,000 or so clones; just under 70% are singletons. These receptors are not linked to any known antigen. Sequenced sample: CD4+ T cells from PBMCs, cultured in vitro. The receptors shown here come from a human donor in good health.

This rearrangement joins TRBV21-1 to TRBJ2-5; the table's TRBD1 call for D was not verified on the DNA. TRBV21-1 is an annotated pseudogene. The CDR3 is 15 amino acids. Written as DNA, the CDR3 is TGTGCCAGCAGCATCGGGACAGGGGAGGAAGAGACCCAGTACTTC. Its translation: CASSIGTGEEETQYF.

The chain is built from TRBV2 and TRBJ1-4; D gene ambiguous. The V gene lost 7 bases and the J gene lost 7 bases, with 10 bases spanning the gap. The CDR3 totals 12 residues. Germline V gives CDR1 SNHLY, CDR2 FYNNEI. The CDR3 sequence: CASTSEGEKLFF. CDR3 nucleotide sequence: TGTGCCAGCACGTCAGAAGGTGAAAAACTGTTTTTT.

The chain employs TRBV29-1 and TRBJ1-2, with 9 bases fitting TRBD1. The CDR3 extends over 14 amino acids. The germline CDR1 and CDR2 sequences are SQVTM and ANQGSEA. V was pared by 4 bases and J by 5 bases, with 8 bases of the junction left unmatched. CDR3 DNA sequence: TGCAGCGTTGGAAAAGGACAGGGGTCATATGGCTACACCTTC. It yields the protein CSVGKGQGSYGYTF.

In this sample, this clone turned up once. The chain carries TRBV14 and TRBJ1-6; D gene uncertain. Germline V gene data show CDR1 as SGHDN and CDR2 as FVKESK. V gave up 0 bases and J gave up 7 bases, with 10 bases separating them. The CDR3 sequence is 15 residues long. CDR3 sequence (DNA): TGTGCCAGCAGCCAAGATTTGGGTCCGAATTCACCCCTCCACTTT. Its translation is CASSQDLGPNSPLHF. Variable domain in full (rest from reference TRBV14 and TRBJ1-6): EAGVTQFPSHSVIEKGQTVTLRCDPISGHDNLYWYRRVMGKEIKFLLHFVKESKQDESGMPNNRFLAERTGGTYSTLKVQPAELEDSGVYFCASSQDLGPNSPLHFGNGTRLTVT.

This clone appeared a few times. The J gene is TRBJ1-1, the V gene TRBV6-6; D not resolved. V lost 2 bases, J lost 0 bases, and 7 bases lay in between. The CDR3 is 14 amino acids. The V gene's germline CDR1 is MNHNY and CDR2 SVGAGI (reference sequence). The CDR3 loop is CASSYEDLNTEAFF. The CDR3, as DNA: TGTGCCAGCAGTTACGAAGACCTGAACACTGAAGCTTTCTTT.

This clone was observed a handful of times. J is TRBJ1-6 and V is TRBV6-5; possibly TRBD1 for D (5 bases). The CDR3 sequence is 12 residues long. Trimming stripped 5 bases from V and 8 bases from J, with 7 bases between. The germline gives CDR1 MNHEY, CDR2 SVGAGI. CDR3 sequence: CASSTGDSPLHF. The DNA for the CDR3 is TGTGCCAGCAGTACAGGTGATTCACCCCTCCACTTT.

This chain joins TRBV12-3 or TRBV12-4 and TRBJ2-3, with 8 nucleotides matching TRBD1. This CDR3 comprises 13 residues. Germline trimming cut 5 bases from V and 3 bases from J; bases unmatched to any gene: 1. CDR3 sequence: CASSGTGTDTQYF. The CDR3, as DNA: TGTGCCAGCAGTGGGACAGGTACAGATACGCAGTATTTT.

This sequence joins TRBV9 and TRBJ2-4; a possible D gene is TRBD2 (6 bases). Germline loops: CDR1 SGDLS, CDR2 YYNGEE. Between the trimmed V and J ends, which lost 2 bases and 1 base, there was a span of 13 bases. This CDR3 comprises 16 residues. The CDR3 here is CASSVGGIDAKNIQYF. DNA of the CDR3: TGTGCCAGCAGCGTGGGGGGTATTGACGCCAAAAACATTCAGTACTTC.

The rearrangement uses TRBV6-2 or TRBV6-3 and TRBJ1-5; D might be TRBD1 (6 bases). V was pared by 6 bases and J by 2 bases, with 14 bases between. The CDR3 runs 15 residues. Germline V lookup: CDR1 MNHEY, CDR2 SVGEGT. CDR3 loop: CASSRSRQGNQPQHF. The CDR3 DNA is TGTGCCAGCAGCCGGTCGCGACAGGGCAATCAGCCCCAGCATTTT.

This clone was observed a handful of times. The chain is built from TRBV6-1 and TRBJ2-2; tentative D call: TRBD2 (5 bases). V was pared by 5 bases and J by 4 bases, with 11 bases between. Germline CDR1 is MNHNS and CDR2 is SASEGT. The CDR3 length is 14 residues. DNA of the CDR3: TGTGCCAGCAGTATACTAGAGGCCACCGGGGAGCTGTTTTTT. Residues: CASSILEATGELFF.

The rearrangement joins TRBV29-1 to TRBJ2-5; TRBD1 is a possible D gene (6 bases). Germline loops: CDR1 SQVTM, CDR2 ANQGSEA. The CDR3 extends over 14 amino acids. Between the trimmed V and J ends, which lost 7 bases and 1 base, there was a span of 16 bases. The CDR3 here is CSDRTAASQETQYF. The CDR3 DNA follows: TGCAGCGATCGGACAGCGGCAAGCCAAGAGACCCAGTACTTC.

The rearrangement uses TRBV5-1 and TRBJ2-3, with a weak D call TRBD1 (5 bases). CDR3 length: 16 amino acids. V was clipped by 1 base and J by 0 bases, with 12 bases between them. The germline V gene has CDR1 SGHRS and CDR2 YFSETQ. The CDR3 region has the DNA TGCGCCAGCAGCTTGCAGGGCCGGTCGAGCACAGATACGCAGTATTTT. Amino acids: CASSLQGRSSTDTQYF.

As DNA, the CDR3 is TGCGCCAGCAGCCAAGAAGATAGGGGAAACACCATATATTTT. Its translation is CASSQEDRGNTIYF. This chain joins TRBV4-1 and TRBJ1-3, with no clear D. From germline, CDR1 is MGHRA and CDR2 YSYEKL. Deletions cut 0 bases from V and 4 bases from J, with 7 bases between. The CDR3 contains 14 residues.

This chain links TRBV4-2 with TRBJ2-7; D is unclear. CDR1 is LGHNA, CDR2 YNFKEQ, per germline. CDR3 length: 13 amino acids. V gave up 0 bases and J gave up 4 bases, with 7 bases separating them. As DNA, the CDR3 is TGTGCCAGCAGCCAAGATCTGGAGTACGAGCAGTACTTC. It translates to CASSQDLEYEQYF.

The chain joins TRBV5-6 to TRBJ1-2, with 7 bases aligning to TRBD1. V lost 1 base to trimming and J lost 8 bases; unmatched junction nucleotides: 8. CDR1 and CDR2 from the germline V gene are SGHDT and YYEEEE. This CDR3 is 14 amino acids long. CDR3 sequence (DNA): TGTGCCAGCAGCTTGTGGGACAGCACCTGGGGCTACACCTTC. As protein: CASSLWDSTWGYTF.

The chain recombines TRBV7-2 with TRBJ2-7; 9 bases are a match to TRBD2. With 4 bases clipped from V and 4 bases from J, the junction kept 8 bases outside the gene matches. In germline, CDR1 is SGHTA, CDR2 FQGNSA. The CDR3 extends over 15 amino acids. CDR3 in amino acids: CASSSSSGAPYEQYF. In DNA form, the CDR3 reads TGTGCCAGCAGCTCCTCTAGCGGGGCGCCGTACGAGCAGTACTTC.

The gene calls are TRBV13 and TRBJ1-2; D might be TRBD1 (6 bases). The length of the CDR3 is 20 residues. Germline V gene lookup returns CDR1 PRHDT and CDR2 FYEKMQ (reference sequence). The V end was cut by 0 bases, the J end by 5 bases, with 28 bases between. The CDR3 reads CASSLGGSGGTNPFWYGYTF. CDR3 sequence (DNA): TGTGCCAGCAGCTTAGGCGGCTCGGGGGGCACCAACCCTTTCTGGTATGGCTACACCTTC.

For the CDR3, the DNA is TGTGCCAGCAGTCAAAAAGTAGACGGTACGCAGTATTTT. It yields the protein CASSQKVDGTQYF. The chain employs TRBV28 and TRBJ2-3; D gene unclear. The CDR3 runs 13 residues. V was shortened by 5 bases and J by 8 bases, with 14 bases between the two germline ends. Per germline, CDR1 MDHEN and CDR2 SYDVKM. The variable domain in full, completed from reference TRBV28 and TRBJ2-3, reads DVKVTQSSRYLVKRTGEKVFLECVQDMDHENMFWYRQDPGLGLRLIYFSYDVKMKEKGDIPEGYSVSREKKERFSLILESASTNQTSMYLCASSQKVDGTQYFGPGTRLTVL.

The table lists this clone with a count of one. The V and J genes are TRBV11-2 and TRBJ2-1; TRBD1 agrees at 9 bases. V lost 3 bases, J lost 6 bases, and 6 bases stayed unmatched. Germline V CDR1 and CDR2: SGHAT, FQNNGV. The CDR3 is 15 residues long. The CDR3 here is CASSFGQGIGNEQFF. The CDR3 DNA is TGTGCCAGCAGCTTCGGACAGGGGATCGGCAATGAGCAGTTCTTC.

With regard to this clone: Because the CDR3's place on the DNA is in doubt, the DNA is left out and the CDR3 is given as listed by TCRdb. The CDR3 sequence: CASSYSMVGSGTLYF. J is TRBJ2-7 and V is TRBV6-5; the table gives TRBD2 as D, unverified against the DNA. The germline V gene encodes CDR1 MNHEY and CDR2 SVGAGI. The CDR3 contains 15 residues when both ends are counted.

The chain employs TRBV2 and TRBJ2-7; D call uncertain. This CDR3 is 11 amino acids long. V was cut by 4 bases and J by 8 bases, with 9 bases left in between. Germline-derived CDR1 and CDR2 are SNHLY and FYNNEI. The CDR3 DNA is TGTGCCAGCAGTGCCCCTCGTAAGCAGTACTTC. This encodes CASSAPRKQYF.

The J gene is TRBJ2-7, the V gene TRBV11-2; D remains ambiguous. The germline gives CDR1 SGHAT, CDR2 FQNNGV. This CDR3 is 16 amino acids long. Trimming stripped 0 bases from V and 3 bases from J, with 15 bases between. The CDR3 spells CASSLDGGPLGYEQYF. The CDR3, as DNA: TGTGCCAGCAGCTTAGATGGCGGACCACTCGGCTACGAGCAGTACTTC.